A single sample is the source of the 3 T cell receptor beta chains below, sequenced in a study of blood T cell repertoires in COVID-19. Assay used: immunoSEQ multiplex PCR; TCRdb lists only in-frame clones, some missing. The top ten hold 12% of the sample, which has about 190,000 clones, about 81% seen once. The sample comprised peripheral blood. These receptors were taken from a woman of 80 years or more with COVID-19, enrolled during active disease.

The chain links TRBV14 to TRBJ2-5, with TRBD1 matching over 7 bases. The ends lost 3 bases at V and 3 bases at J; junction bases unmatched: 7. Germline-derived CDR1 and CDR2 are SGHDN and FVKESK. The CDR3 loop spans 15 amino acids. CDR3 residues: CASSHRSQGKETQYF. The CDR3 coding sequence is TGTGCCAGCAGCCACCGGTCACAGGGGAAAGAGACCCAGTACTTC.

This clone was counted only a few times. Written as DNA, the CDR3 is TGTGCCAGCTCACCGGCACTAGCGGGAGGCTACAATGAGCAGTTCTTC. It codes for CASSPALAGGYNEQFF. V and J are TRBV18 and TRBJ2-1; 12 bases map to TRBD2. This CDR3 contains 16 residues. Germline CDR1 is KGHSH and CDR2 is LQKENI. Trimming at V came to 3 bases and at J to 3 bases, leaving 3 bases not matched to a gene.

The rearrangement joins TRBV4-1 to TRBJ2-5, with 12 positions matching TRBD2. Looked up from germline, CDR1 is MGHRA and CDR2 is YSYEKL. V lost 1 base to trimming and J lost 1 base; unmatched junction nucleotides: 4. This CDR3 is built from 17 residues. DNA of the CDR3: TGCGCCAGCAGCCAAGGAAGGACTAGCGGGATCCAAGAGACCCAGTACTTC. Its translation is CASSQGRTSGIQETQYF.